The entry below describes one TCR beta chain. This specimen belongs to a study of cytomegalovirus exposure and HLA in healthy donors. Use of 60 Vbeta and 13 Jbeta primers characterized the PCR. Repertoires were generated with immunoSEQ multiplex PCR, while TCRdb's copy carries only in-frame clones and drops some. The sample records more than 95,000 clones, approximately 74% being singletons. Losses at the gene ends were 5 bases for V and 10 bases for J; bases not matched to a gene: 11. This CDR3 has 15 residues. Per germline, CDR1 SGHNT and CDR2 YYREEE (reference sequence). The receptor's source is a man aged 35-49 years in good health and CMV-seropositive. J is TRBJ1-4 and V is TRBV5-4, with 10 bases identical to TRBD1. The sequencing input was PBMCs. In DNA, the CDR3 is TGTGCCAGCAGTTTCCGGGACAGGGGTGTAGGAAAACTGTTTTTT. It is translated as CASSFRDRGVGKLFF.